This T cell receptor beta chain originates from a study of OX40 agonist ivuxolimab in advanced cancers. Trimming stripped 8 bases from V and 7 bases from J, with 21 bases between. CDR3 length: 15 residues. CDR1 is SNHLY, CDR2 FYNNEI, per germline. Assay used: immunoSEQ multiplex PCR; TCRdb lists only in-frame clones, some missing. The data contain 52,000 or so clones, roughly 87% of them seen just once; the ten biggest clones take up 11%. This chain uses TRBV2 with TRBJ1-3, with a possible D match to TRBD1 (5 bases). The input for sequencing was CD4+ or CD8+ T cells sorted from blood, taken in a trial of the OX40 agonist ivuxolimab. The sequence derives from an adult with an advanced solid tumor such as melanoma, head and neck, liver or kidney cancer. CDR3 bases: TGTGCCAGCGTGCGGGACTCAATGTTATCGAACACCATATATTTT. Translated, it gives CASVRDSMLSNTIYF.